This is a list of T cell receptor beta chains from one sample in a study of shared T cell receptors in the human thymus. Sequencing was performed with immunoSEQ multiplex PCR; in TCRdb, only in-frame clones are kept and a portion is missing. Seen here are 700,000 or so clones, 75% to 90% observed once, and the top ten hold roughly 0.01%. The same sample was also used in a study of human thymus T cells.

Sequencing used thymocytes. The receptor source for this set is a girl in the first two years of life with a congenital heart defect. The CDR3 runs from the conserved cysteine through the conserved F or W. The D gene is left open where the match is weak. Size tells how often a clone was seen (once, few, many) or the class of an expanded clone, and some rows leave it out.

d_gene | j_gene | v_gene | abundance | CDR3nt | CDR3aa
. | TRBJ1-6 | TRBV9 | . | TGTGCCAGCAGCGTAGATCCCATGACAGAGAAGGACGGTTCACCCCTCCACTTT | CASSVDPMTEKDGSPLHF
TRBD1 | TRBJ2-7 | TRBV6-5 | . | TGTGCCAGCCGTCCGGGACAGGAGTCTTACGAGCAGTACTTC | CASRPGQESYEQYF
TRBD1 | TRBJ2-1 | TRBV9 | . | TGTGCCAGCAGCGACCGGGACAGGGTGGATGAGCAGTTCTTC | CASSDRDRVDEQFF
. | TRBJ1-2 | TRBV10-3 | once | TGTGCCATCAGTGAGCGAGTAAATAGTACTTCACCTAACTATGGCTACACCTTC | CAISERVNSTSPNYGYTF
TRBD1 | TRBJ1-3 | TRBV29-1 | few | TGCAGCGTTGAAGATTACCGCCCGCGGCGGGACAGGGAGGTCTCTGGAAACACCATATATTTT | CSVEDYRPRRDREVSGNTIYF
TRBD1 | TRBJ1-2 | TRBV7-9 | . | TGTGCCAGCAGCTCGGGACAGGGACGCCATGGCTACACCTTC | CASSSGQGRHGYTF
TRBD2 | TRBJ2-7 | TRBV6-5 | . | TGTGCCAGCACCCACCGCGGGGGGAGCTCCTACGAGCAGTACTTC | CASTHRGGSSYEQYF
TRBD1 | TRBJ1-2 | TRBV27 | few | TGTGCCAGCAGTCTTTTAACAGGGGGCACGAATGGCTACACCTTC | CASSLLTGGTNGYTF
TRBD1 | TRBJ1-1 | TRBV19 | few | TGTGCCAGCGGACAGGGCACTGAAGCTTTCTTT | CASGQGTEAFF
TRBD1 | TRBJ2-5 | TRBV28 | . | TGTGCCAGCAGTTGGGCGACAGGGTCCCAAGAGACCCAGTACTTC | CASSWATGSQETQYF
. | TRBJ2-6 | TRBV4-1 | once | TGCGCCAGCAGCCCTCACAGTCCTCTTAACTCTGGGGCCAACGTCCTGACTTTC | CASSPHSPLNSGANVLTF
TRBD1 | TRBJ1-2 | TRBV5-5 | . | TGTGCCAGCAGCCTCGCGGACAGGGTCTATGGCTACACCTTC | CASSLADRVYGYTF
. | TRBJ2-1 | TRBV6-1 | . | TGTGCCAGCAGTGCCCGACAGTACAATGAGCAGTTCTTC | CASSARQYNEQFF
TRBD1 | TRBJ1-2 | TRBV5-6 | once | TGTGCCAGCAGCTTGGCGGACAGGTGGGATGGCTACACCTTC | CASSLADRWDGYTF
TRBD1 | TRBJ2-5 | TRBV27 | . | TGTGCCAGCAGACTCTTGACAGGGCTCCAAGAGACCCAGTACTTC | CASRLLTGLQETQYF
TRBD1 | TRBJ2-1 | TRBV4-1 | . | TGCGCCAGCAGCCGCGACAGGGCGAACGATGAGCAGTTCTTC | CASSRDRANDEQFF
TRBD1 | TRBJ2-1 | TRBV5-5 | once | TGTGCCAGCAGCTTGGAGGGACAGTTAAATTACAATGAGCAGTTCTTC | CASSLEGQLNYNEQFF
. | TRBJ1-6 | TRBV19 | few | TGTGCCAGTAGCCCACCGGGCTCCTATAATTCACCCCTCCACTTT | CASSPPGSYNSPLHF
. | TRBJ1-1 | TRBV5-1 | . | TGCGCCAGCAGCTTGGCGGCTAGAGAGAACACTGAAGCTTTCTTT | CASSLAARENTEAFF
. | TRBJ2-1 | TRBV5-1 | . | TGCGCCAGCAGCTGGAGGGATGAGCAGTTCTTC | CASSWRDEQFF
. | TRBJ1-2 | TRBV5-1 | . | TGCGCCAGCAGCTTCGAAGCAACAGGGCGCGGCTACACCTTC | CASSFEATGRGYTF
TRBD1 | TRBJ1-5 | TRBV19 | . | TGTGCCAGTAGTGGACAGGGTCAGCCCCAGCATTTT | CASSGQGQPQHF
TRBD1 | TRBJ2-5 | TRBV7-9 | . | TGTGCCAGCAGCTTAGAGGGACCCCCGGGACAGGTAGAGACCCAGTACTTC | CASSLEGPPGQVETQYF
. | TRBJ1-2 | TRBV15 | . | TGTGCCACCAGCAGAGGTTCCCCGGATGGCTACACCTTC | CATSRGSPDGYTF
. | TRBJ2-5 | TRBV25-1 | . | TGTGCCAGCAGTGAATATTGGGGGCGCAGCGAGACCCAGTACTTC | CASSEYWGRSETQYF
TRBD2 | TRBJ2-3 | TRBV9 | . | TGTGCCAGCAGCGTAGGACTAGCCGCGATGTGGGGGAGCACAGATACGCAGTATTTT | CASSVGLAAMWGSTDTQYF
TRBD2 | TRBJ2-3 | TRBV5-4 | . | TGTGCCAGCAGCTTAAGGATGCTAGCGGGGGGCCTAAACACAGATACGCAGTATTTT | CASSLRMLAGGLNTDTQYF
TRBD2 | TRBJ2-5 | TRBV5-1 | . | TGCGCCAGCAGCTGGGGGGGGGAGCTGCAAGAGACCCAGTACTTC | CASSWGGELQETQYF
. | TRBJ1-1 | TRBV11-2 | . | TGTGCCAGCACACACAGGACGATGAACACTGAAGCTTTCTTT | CASTHRTMNTEAFF
TRBD1 | TRBJ1-2 | TRBV5-1 | . | TGCGCCAGCAGCAGGGGGCTCCTCTCATTACCCTATGGCTACACCTTC | CASSRGLLSLPYGYTF
TRBD1 | TRBJ1-2 | TRBV5-5 | . | TGTGCCAGCAGCTCCAGTCTAATACAGGGGGGCTATGGCTACACCTTC | CASSSSLIQGGYGYTF
TRBD1 | TRBJ1-2 | TRBV12-5 | . | TGTGCTAGTGGTGACCGACAGGGGATACTGAATGGCTACACCTTC | CASGDRQGILNGYTF
. | TRBJ1-1 | TRBV13 | . | TGTGCCAGCAGCCGAGCCAGGGTGAGCAGGACTGAAGCTTTCTTT | CASSRARVSRTEAFF
TRBD1 | TRBJ1-6 | TRBV6-1 | . | TGTGCCAGCAGTGAAACCGGGACAGGTAAAACCCTCCACTTT | CASSETGTGKTLHF
. | TRBJ2-7 | TRBV28 | . | TGTGCCAGCAGTTTAAGACTCCCGACCCCGAAGACCTACGAGCAGTACTTC | CASSLRLPTPKTYEQYF
TRBD1 | TRBJ1-2 | TRBV6-1 | . | TGTGCCAGCACTCCCGACAGGGATGGCTACACCTTC | CASTPDRDGYTF
TRBD1 | TRBJ2-5 | TRBV6-6 | . | TGTGCCAGCCGTAGACAGGGTGACTACCAAGAGACCCAGTACTTC | CASRRQGDYQETQYF
TRBD2 | TRBJ2-1 | TRBV2 | . | TGTGCCAGCAGGAAACTAGCGGCCAGAAACAATGAGCAGTTCTTC | CASRKLAARNNEQFF
. | TRBJ1-1 | TRBV14 | few | TGTGCCAGCAGCCAAACCAAGGAGACGGGGAACACTGAAGCTTTCTTT | CASSQTKETGNTEAFF
TRBD1 | TRBJ2-1 | TRBV9 | . | TGTGCCAGCAGCCCCCGGGACAGGGTTTACAATGAGCAGTTCTTC | CASSPRDRVYNEQFF
. | TRBJ1-3 | TRBV27 | . | TGTGCCAGCAGTTTATCGGCCCGGGGTGATGGAAACACCATATATTTT | CASSLSARGDGNTIYF
TRBD2 | TRBJ2-3 | TRBV2 | . | TGTGCCAGCTATTCCCCTCGTTCCCTAGCGGGGGGGCCTTATACGCAGTATTTT | CASYSPRSLAGGPYTQYF
. | TRBJ1-1 | TRBV28 | . | TGTGCCTCAGGACTGAGGAACACTGAAGCTTTCTTT | CASGLRNTEAFF
. | TRBJ1-1 | TRBV4-1 | . | TGCGCCAGCAGCCGCAGGATGAACACTGAAGCTTTCTTT | CASSRRMNTEAFF
. | TRBJ1-2 | TRBV2 | . | TGTGCCACCCTGGACGGGAATTATGGCTACACCTTC | CATLDGNYGYTF
. | TRBJ1-3 | TRBV28 | . | TGTGCCAGCAGTTCCAAGGGACACCGGCAGGCTGGAAACACCATATATTTT | CASSSKGHRQAGNTIYF
. | TRBJ1-2 | TRBV4-3 | few | TGCGCCAGCAGCCAAGAAAGTGGTCAGATCTATGGCTACACCTTC | CASSQESGQIYGYTF
. | TRBJ2-3 | TRBV27 | . | TGTGCCAGCAGCCCAGGAGGGGCGGGTACCACAGATACGCAGTATTTT | CASSPGGAGTTDTQYF
. | TRBJ2-3 | TRBV29-1 | few | TGCAGCGTTGAAATGGAGACCCACAGGGCAGATACGCAGTATTTT | CSVEMETHRADTQYF
. | TRBJ1-2 | TRBV13 | . | TGTGCCAGCGCCGAAAGGGAGGGTCCCTATGGCTACACCTTC | CASAEREGPYGYTF
TRBD2 | TRBJ2-3 | TRBV7-6 | . | TGTGCCAGCAGCTCGGGACTAGCGGGGCCTAGCACAGATACGCAGTATTTT | CASSSGLAGPSTDTQYF
. | TRBJ1-2 | TRBV5-1 | . | TGCGCCAGCAGAGGCACAGGGAATTTGTATGGCTACACCTTC | CASRGTGNLYGYTF
TRBD1 | TRBJ1-3 | TRBV19 | . | TGTGCCAGTAGTTTATTGGGGGTTGCCCGGGACAGTGGAAACACCATATATTTT | CASSLLGVARDSGNTIYF